These 15 T cell receptor beta chains were all obtained from the same sample, sequenced in a study of early T cells in non-severe SARS-CoV-2 infection. TCRdb independently ran MiXCR on the 5' RACE reads; one entry per CDR3 protein. This sample carries 40,000 to 45,000 distinct CDR3 sequences, 9.5% to 13% of them seen once, and the ten largest clones take roughly 9%. Sequenced input: whole blood. All receptors come from an adult who was a healthcare worker with PCR-confirmed SARS-CoV-2 infection or an uninfected control (not recorded which).

This clonotype has a count of ten or more. The genes are TRBV7-2 and TRBJ2-7; TRBD2 matches 7 bases. From germline, CDR1 is SGHTA and CDR2 FQGNSA. This CDR3 spans 15 amino acids. V shed 6 bases and J 0 bases; nucleotides not matched to a gene: 8. The CDR3 here is CASSPEAGFSYEQYF. In DNA, the CDR3 is TGTGCCAGCAGTCCAGAAGCGGGGTTCTCCTACGAGCAGTACTTC.

With respect to this clonotype: An end of the junction differs from the germline gene, which may be a read error. V usage is TRBV11-2 and J usage is TRBJ2-5; 10 nucleotides match TRBD2. The CDR3 extends over 15 amino acids. In germline, CDR1 is SGHAT, CDR2 FQNNGV. This CDR3 reads CASSSERGGLETQYF. CDR3 DNA: TGTGCCAGCAGCTCTGAGCGGGGGGGCCTGGAGACCCAATACTTC.

This clonotype was observed a handful of times. CDR3 loop: CSPWASGEAFF. The CDR3 DNA follows: TGCAGCCCCTGGGCCTCCGGTGAAGCTTTCTTT. This sequence joins TRBV29-1 and TRBJ1-1; D is unresolved. The germline V gene encodes CDR1 SQVTM and CDR2 ANQGSEA. V lost 8 bases to trimming and J lost 7 bases, with 14 bases between them. This CDR3 comprises 11 residues.

The chain employs TRBV6-5 and TRBJ1-2, with 7 bases aligning to TRBD1. CDR1 and CDR2 from the germline V gene are MNHEY and SVGAGI. V was clipped by 8 bases and J by 8 bases; unmatched bases: 11. This CDR3 has 13 amino acids. CDR3: CASFRDSGNGYTF. The CDR3 DNA is TGTGCCAGCTTCCGGGACAGCGGAAACGGCTACACCTTC.

The V and J genes are TRBV6-4 and TRBJ2-1; TRBD2 aligns across 10 bases. This CDR3 comprises 15 residues. CDR1 and CDR2 (germline): MRHNA, SNTAGT. The V gene end was trimmed by 2 bases and the J gene end by 3 bases; junction bases not matched to a gene: 1. This CDR3 is CASSDLAGVYNEQFF. CDR3 DNA sequence: TGTGCCAGCAGTGACCTAGCGGGGGTCTACAATGAGCAGTTCTTC.

The chain is built from TRBV7-2 and TRBJ1-2; D perhaps matches TRBD1 (5 bases). Germline V gene data show CDR1 as SGHTA and CDR2 as FQGNSA. This CDR3 contains 14 residues. V lost 3 bases to trimming and J lost 4 bases, with 12 bases between them. CDR3 coding DNA: TGTGCCAGCAGCTTGAGGGGACTGATCTATGGCTACACCTTC. Translated: CASSLRGLIYGYTF.

This clonotype was counted many times. V is TRBV5-1 and J is TRBJ2-3; D uncertain. Trimming took 4 bases from V and 2 from J, leaving 11 bases between them. Looked up from germline, CDR1 is SGHRS and CDR2 is YFSETQ. CDR3 length equals 14 residues. Here the CDR3 DNA reads TGCGCCAGCAGCCTGGAAAGGGACACAGATACGCAGTATTTT. This codes for CASSLERDTDTQYF.

The rearrangement uses TRBV5-1 and TRBJ2-1; D not certain. The CDR3 is 15 amino acids. Germline-derived CDR1 and CDR2 are SGHRS and YFSETQ. The V and J ends lost 5 bases and 0 bases respectively, with 12 bases between them. This chain's CDR3 is CASRRTESSYNEQFF. The DNA of the CDR3 is TGCGCCAGCAGACGAACAGAGAGCTCCTACAATGAGCAGTTCTTC.

V is TRBV6-2 or TRBV6-3 and J is TRBJ1-1; D might be TRBD1 (5 bases). The CDR3 length is 16 residues. Germline-derived CDR1 and CDR2 are MNHEY and SVGEGT. Trimming cost V 6 bases and J 4 bases, with 21 bases left between them. CDR3 region: CASSKNRQPYLTEAFF. As DNA, the CDR3 is TGTGCCAGCAGCAAGAACCGACAGCCGTACCTCACTGAAGCTTTCTTT.

The table lists this clonotype with a few counts. The chain has TRBV20-1 and TRBJ1-2; maybe TRBD1 (6 bases). The CDR3 is 14 amino acids. The V gene lost 0 bases and the J gene lost 4 bases, with 12 bases spanning the gap. In germline, CDR1 is DFQATT, CDR2 SNEGSKA (reference sequence). The chain's CDR3 is CSARETGLAYGYTF. CDR3 nucleotide sequence: TGCAGTGCTAGAGAAACAGGGTTGGCCTATGGCTACACCTTC.

Here the CDR3 DNA reads TGCAGTGCTAGAGTCCCGGGACTAAGCTCCTACGAGCAGTACTTC. Amino acid sequence: CSARVPGLSSYEQYF. The chain links TRBV20-1 to TRBJ2-7, with 7 bases aligning to TRBD2. The V gene's germline CDR1 is DFQATT and CDR2 SNEGSKA (reference sequence). J gave up 0 bases and V 1 base, and 6 bases lay outside the gene matches. The CDR3 contains 15 residues.

This clonotype was seen repeatedly, ten times or more. This chain uses TRBV5-4 with TRBJ2-1; no clear D gene. CDR1 is SGHNT, CDR2 YYREEE, per germline (reference sequence). This CDR3 comprises 14 residues. Trimming took off 2 bases at V and 5 bases at J, with 11 bases between the two ends. The CDR3 sequence: CASSFFRIDNEQFF. The DNA for the CDR3 is TGTGCCAGCAGCTTTTTCAGGATTGACAATGAGCAGTTCTTC.

This rearrangement joins TRBV5-4 to TRBJ2-1, with 10 bases that match TRBD2. In germline, CDR1 is SGHNT, CDR2 YYREEE (reference sequence). Unmatched junction bases numbered 5, after V lost 4 bases and J lost 4 bases. The CDR3 sequence is 15 residues long. DNA for the CDR3: TGTGCCAGCAGCAGGAGCGGGGGGGTTTACAATGAGCAGTTCTTC. It encodes CASSRSGGVYNEQFF. The full variable domain, completed using reference TRBV5-4 and TRBJ2-1, is ETGVTQSPTHLIKTRGQQVTLRCSSQSGHNTVSWYQQALGQGPQFIFQYYREEENGRGNFPPRFSGLQFPNYSSELNVNALELDDSALYLCASSRSGGVYNEQFFGPGTRLTVL.

There are many counts of this clonotype. The chain couples TRBV7-2 to TRBJ1-6; a possible D gene is TRBD1 (6 bases). Germline V lookup: CDR1 SGHTA, CDR2 FQGNSA. The CDR3 runs 18 residues. The ends were cut back, 6 bases at V and 7 bases at J, with 25 bases in the middle. The CDR3 coding sequence is TGTGCCAGCAGTCTTGAGCCGCCTGGGGGGGGCGCAAATTCACCCCTCCACTTT. Translated: CASSLEPPGGGANSPLHF.

A remark on this clonotype: A read error may explain this, as a much larger clone is one base away. The chain uses TRBV7-6 and TRBJ2-3; 9 bases map to TRBD1. Looked up from germline, CDR1 is SGHVS and CDR2 is FNYEAQ. Trimming removed 7 bases from V and 7 bases from J; junction bases left unmatched: 12. The CDR3 is 15 residues long. The CDR3 loop reads CASTPPGQGANTQYF. DNA for the CDR3: TGTGCCAGCACCCCTCCGGGACAGGGTGCAAATACGCAGTATTTT. Drawing the rest from reference TRBV7-6 and TRBJ2-3, the complete variable domain is GAGVSQSPRYKVTKRGQDVALRCDPISGHVSLYWYRQALGQGPEFLTYFNYEAQQDKSGLPNDRFSAERPEGSISTLTIQRTEQRDSAMYRCASTPPGQGANTQYFGPGTRLTVL.